This note documents a single T cell receptor (beta chain) sequence. This specimen belongs to a study of blood T cell repertoires in COVID-19. Sequencing used immunoSEQ multiplex PCR; TCRdb keeps in-frame clones, though not all of them. The data show just over 300,000 clones, with around nine tenths seen just once and 1.5% to 2% held by the top ten. CDR1 and CDR2 (germline): LNHNV, YYDKDF (reference sequence). Trimming cost V 5 bases and J 8 bases; bases outside gene matches: 11. The CDR3 extends over 15 amino acids. The TCR sequence derives from a woman aged 25-40 years with COVID-19, enrolled during active disease. The V gene is TRBV15, the J gene TRBJ2-1, with 8 bases fitting TRBD1. Sequencing was done on a sample of peripheral blood. The CDR3 loop reads CATSGGRGLRDEQFF. The CDR3 bases are TGTGCCACCAGCGGGGGCAGGGGGCTAAGGGATGAGCAGTTCTTC.